One sample yielded the 17 T cell receptor beta chains listed below, sequenced in a study of Tregs in tolerant kidney transplant recipients. Data came from immunoSEQ multiplex PCR; TCRdb stores just in-frame clones and leaves some out. The table for this sample gives around 30,000 clones. Related graft donors supplied nonmyeloablative bone marrow transplants, and mixed chimerism was transient. Sequencing used CD4+ T cells from blood (PBMCs), obtained 24 months after the transplant. These receptors were collected from a human patient who received a combined kidney and bone marrow transplant. A subset of T cells may come from the graft donor.

As regards this clone: The CDR3 end lies 3 residues beyond the end of the read and is filled in from the germline J gene. The V gene is TRBV7-9, the J gene TRBJ2-3; 8 bases fit TRBD1. V lost 4 bases and J lost 5; bases outside the gene matches: 2. This CDR3 is 13 amino acids long. The V gene's germline CDR1 is SEHNR and CDR2 FQNEAQ (reference sequence). Incomplete CDR3 DNA: TGTGCCAGCAGCTCAGGGGGCGAAGATACG. Translation gives CASSSGGEDT. The full CDR3 is CASSSGGEDTQYF.

As to this clone: The read is 3 residues too short to cover the CDR3 end, so that end is filled in from the germline J gene. The rearrangement uses TRBV28 and TRBJ2-3, with no clear D. Per the germline V gene, CDR1 is MDHEN and CDR2 is SYDVKM. The CDR3 loop spans 13 amino acids. Trimming removed 6 bases at V and 3 bases at J, with 10 bases between. This chain's CDR3 is CASSTTKTDTQYF. CDR3 bases read: TGTGCCAGCAGCACCACTAAAACAGATACG.

Worth noting for this clone: The observed sequence ends 3 residues before the CDR3 terminus, with the missing tail filled in from the germline J gene. The genes are TRBV30 and TRBJ1-3; D is undetermined. With 2 bases removed from V and 3 bases from J, the gap between germline ends came to 17 bases. CDR1 and CDR2 from the germline V gene are GTSNPN and SVGIG (reference sequence). This CDR3 has 16 residues. The part of the CDR3 DNA that was read is TGTGCCTGGAGTCCAGGTTGGAAAGTGATTGGAAACACC. Amino acids: CAWSPGWKVIGNT. The whole CDR3 reads CAWSPGWKVIGNTIYF. The whole variable domain, remainder taken from reference TRBV30 and TRBJ1-3, is SQTIHQWPATLVQPVGSPLSLECTVEGTSNPNLYWYRQAAGRGLQLLFYSVGIGQISSEVPQNLSASRPQDRQFILSSKKLLLSDSGFYLCAWSPGWKVIGNTIYFGEGSWLTVV.

CDR3 bases read: TGTGCCAGCAGCTCCGGACTAGCGGGCAACTACGAG. Encoded protein: CASSSGLAGNYE. The CDR3 in full is CASSSGLAGNYEQYF. The chain combines TRBV11-2 with TRBJ2-7, with 11 bases fitting TRBD2. The read finishes 3 residues shy of the CDR3 end, and the germline J gene is used to complete it. This CDR3 is built from 15 residues. The V segment lost 4 bases and the J segment 3 bases; nucleotides outside the gene matches: 5. Germline CDR1 is SGHAT and CDR2 is FQNNGV.

Comments on this clone: The sequenced fragment ends 3 residues before the CDR3 boundary, so the rest is inferred from the germline J gene. The chain recombines TRBV20-1 with TRBJ1-4; the match to TRBD1 covers 7 bases. The CDR3 consists of 14 residues. In germline, CDR1 is DFQATT, CDR2 SNEGSKA (reference sequence). Trimming removed 3 bases from V and 0 bases from J; junction bases left unmatched: 1. Incomplete CDR3 DNA: TGCAGTGCTAGCGGACAGGCAACTAATGAAAAA. It yields the protein CSASGQATNEK. The whole CDR3 protein is CSASGQATNEKLFF.

On this clone: Read data end 3 residues before the CDR3 end; the end is taken from the germline J gene. The J gene is TRBJ2-2, the V gene TRBV7-3, with D possibly being TRBD2 (6 bases). CDR3 size: 14 residues. Between the trimmed V and J ends, which lost 3 bases and 6 bases, there was a span of 11 bases. Per the germline V gene, CDR1 is SGHTA and CDR2 is FQGTGA. This CDR3 is CASSFGGPPGELFF. CDR3 DNA (partial): TGTGCCAGCAGCTTTGGAGGGCCCCCCGGGGAG. Full variable domain (outside the CDR3, taken from reference TRBV7-3 and TRBJ2-2): GAGVSQTPSNKVTEKGKYVELRCDPISGHTALYWYRQSLGQGPEFLIYFQGTGAADDSGLPNDRFFAVRPEGSVSTLKIQRTERGDSAVYLCASSFGGPPGELFFGEGSRLTVL.

Regarding this clone: The read halts 3 residues ahead of the CDR3 end, with the missing end drawn from the germline J gene. The V call is TRBV28, the J call TRBJ2-3; possible D gene TRBD1, 8 bases. The CDR3 runs 14 residues. The germline V gene has CDR1 MDHEN and CDR2 SYDVKM. Trimming took off 4 bases at V and 7 bases at J, with 15 bases between the two ends. CDR3 bases read: TGTGCCAGCAGTTCTGGACAGGGAGGGTATACG. Residues: CASSSGQGGYT. Given in full, the CDR3 is CASSSGQGGYTQYF.

Points on this clone: The read is 3 residues too short to cover the CDR3 end, so that end is filled in from the germline J gene. The chain combines TRBV18 with TRBJ2-7; the D gene is possibly TRBD1 (6 bases). Germline V gives CDR1 KGHSH, CDR2 LQKENI. The V end lost 3 bases, the J end lost 5 bases, and 11 bases lay between the germline ends. The CDR3 has 13 residues. The covered CDR3 bases are TGTGCCAGCTCACCCACGGACAGCCACGAG. This translates into CASSPTDSHE. The CDR3, in full, reads CASSPTDSHEQYF.

As concerns this clone: The DNA ends 3 residues before the CDR3 does, and the rest of the CDR3 is filled in from the germline J gene. The chain carries TRBV28 and TRBJ1-1; 8 bases fit TRBD1. The ends lost 4 bases at V and 1 base at J; junction bases unmatched: 5. The CDR3 runs 15 residues. From germline, CDR1 is MDHEN and CDR2 SYDVKM. The sequenced part of the CDR3 DNA is TGTGCCAGCAGTTCCCCCGGACAGGGGAACACTGAA. Its translation: CASSSPGQGNTE. The whole CDR3 is CASSSPGQGNTEAFF.

As concerns this clone: The CDR3 goes on 3 residues after the read ends, and that part is filled in from the germline J gene. V and J are TRBV19 and TRBJ2-1; 10 bases fit TRBD1. The CDR3 spans 14 residues. Germline CDR1 is LNHDA and CDR2 is SQIVND (reference sequence). J was trimmed by 9 bases and V by 9 bases; bases with no gene match: 11. CDR3 amino acids: CASKSGTGEREQFF. CDR3 DNA (partial): TGTGCCAGCAAAAGCGGGACAGGGGAGCGTGAG.

A word on this clone: The sequence runs out 3 residues before the end of the CDR3; the remainder is reconstructed from the germline J gene. This rearrangement joins TRBV11-2 to TRBJ1-6; maybe TRBD1 (5 bases). The CDR3 runs to 13 residues. Germline loops: CDR1 SGHAT, CDR2 FQNNGV. V shed 5 bases and J shed 10 bases, with 12 bases lying between them. The sequenced part of the CDR3 DNA is TGTGCCAGCAGCCAAGGGGTCCGGTCACCC. Translated, it gives CASSQGVRSP. The complete CDR3 protein is CASSQGVRSPLHF. Drawing the rest from reference TRBV11-2 and TRBJ1-6, the complete variable domain is EAGVAQSPRYKIIEKRQSVAFWCNPISGHATLYWYQQILGQGPKLLIQFQNNGVVDDSQLPKDRFSAERLKGVDSTLKIQPAKLEDSAVYLCASSQGVRSPLHFGNGTRLTVT.

To note about this clone: The CDR3 goes on 3 residues after the read ends, and that part is filled in from the germline J gene. The chain joins TRBV11-1 to TRBJ1-1, with D unresolved. Germline V lookup: CDR1 SGHAT, CDR2 FQDESV (reference sequence). The germline V and J ends were trimmed by 2 bases and 0 bases, with 7 bases remaining between them. The CDR3 totals 14 residues. This CDR3 reads CASSLIGLNTEAFF. CDR3 bases read: TGTGCCAGCAGCTTAATAGGGCTGAACACTGAA.

In the case of this clone: Read sequence stops 3 residues before the CDR3 end, and the germline J gene provides the missing end. This sequence joins TRBV20-1 and TRBJ1-5; D perhaps matches TRBD1 (5 bases). The germline gives CDR1 DFQATT, CDR2 SNEGSKA (reference sequence). V was pared by 0 bases and J by 6 bases, with 12 bases between. The CDR3 has 14 residues. The covered CDR3 bases are TGCAGTGCTAGAGAACAGGCAACGGGTCAGCCC. Translating it yields CSAREQATGQP. The full CDR3 protein is CSAREQATGQPQHF.

Points on this clone: The read terminates 3 residues before the CDR3 end, so the remaining end is supplied by the germline J gene. This chain joins TRBV5-4 and TRBJ1-4; weak D call: TRBD1 (5 bases). Trimming took 0 bases from V and 7 from J, leaving 13 bases between them. Germline CDR1 reads SGHNT; CDR2 reads YYREEE (reference sequence). The CDR3 sequence is 15 residues long. Incomplete CDR3 DNA: TGTGCCAGCAGCTTGGATCGAGGGGATTCTGAAAAA. As protein: CASSLDRGDSEK. The full CDR3 sequence reads CASSLDRGDSEKLFF.

Concerning this clone: Read data end 3 residues before the CDR3 end; the end is taken from the germline J gene. The chain joins TRBV11-3 to TRBJ2-3, with a tentative D call TRBD2 (5 bases). Trimming left V 2 bases short and J 5 bases short, with 11 bases between. CDR3 length: 14 amino acids. CDR1 and CDR2 from the germline V gene are SGHNT and YENEEA. CDR3 in amino acids: CASSLSGLGDTQYF. The DNA read from the CDR3 is TGTGCCAGCAGCTTATCCGGACTTGGAGATACG.

A remark on this clone: The read is 3 residues too short to cover the CDR3 end, so that end is filled in from the germline J gene. This rearrangement joins TRBV20-1 to TRBJ2-3, with D maybe TRBD1 (5 bases). The CDR3 has 16 residues. Per the germline V gene, CDR1 is DFQATT and CDR2 is SNEGSKA (reference sequence). Trimming took off 0 bases at V and 1 base at J, with 14 bases between the two ends. The CDR3 loop is CSARDAHKGGTDTQYF. CDR3 DNA, as far as it was read: TGCAGTGCTAGAGATGCCCACAAAGGGGGCACAGATACG.

Note on this clone: The observed sequence ends 3 residues before the CDR3 terminus, with the missing tail filled in from the germline J gene. The genes are TRBV5-6 and TRBJ1-5, with D unresolved. The ends were cut back, 4 bases at V and 4 bases at J, with 6 bases in the middle. Germline loops: CDR1 SGHDT, CDR2 YYEEEE. This CDR3 comprises 12 residues. The covered CDR3 bases are TGTGCCAGCAGCATACAAAATCAGCCC. Encoded protein: CASSIQNQP. The whole CDR3 reads CASSIQNQPQHF.